This TCR beta chain derives from a study of T-cell memory formation after mild COVID-19. TCRdb passed the 5' RACE reads through MiXCR, listing each CDR3 protein once. The sample contains about 55,000 distinct CDR3 sequences, over 7.5% of which appear only once. Losses at the gene ends were 6 bases for V and 2 bases for J; bases not matched to a gene: 8. The CDR3 has 15 residues. Germline CDR1 LNHNV, CDR2 YYDKDF (reference sequence). Sequenced: PBMCs or a T cell subset sorted from them (not recorded which). This chain joins TRBV15 and TRBJ2-5, with 8 bases fitting TRBD2. This TCR came from a man aged 18 to 35 who had mild COVID-19 (a few samples of this study predate the infection). Cell type and time point are not known. CDR3 sequence: CATSRGGHGQETQYF. In DNA, the CDR3 is TGTGCCACCAGTCGGGGGGGGCACGGGCAAGAGACCCAGTACTTC.